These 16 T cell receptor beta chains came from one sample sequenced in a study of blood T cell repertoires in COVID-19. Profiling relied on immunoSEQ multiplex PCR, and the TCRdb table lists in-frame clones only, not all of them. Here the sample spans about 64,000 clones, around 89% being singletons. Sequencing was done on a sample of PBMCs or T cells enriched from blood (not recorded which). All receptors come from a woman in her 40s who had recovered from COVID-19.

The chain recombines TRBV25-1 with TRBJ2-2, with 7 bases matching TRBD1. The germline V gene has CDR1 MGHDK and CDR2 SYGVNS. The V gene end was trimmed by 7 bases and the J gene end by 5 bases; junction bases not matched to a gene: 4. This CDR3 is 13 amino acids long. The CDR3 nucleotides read TGTGCCAGCACAGGCAGGGGGACCGGGGAGCTGTTTTTT. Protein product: CASTGRGTGELFF.

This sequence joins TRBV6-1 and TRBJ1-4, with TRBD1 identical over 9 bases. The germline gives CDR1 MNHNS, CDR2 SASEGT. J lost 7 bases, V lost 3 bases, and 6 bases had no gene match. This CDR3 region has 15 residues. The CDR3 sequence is CASSDPGQGFEKLFF. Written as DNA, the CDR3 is TGTGCCAGCAGTGACCCGGGACAGGGCTTTGAAAAACTGTTTTTT.

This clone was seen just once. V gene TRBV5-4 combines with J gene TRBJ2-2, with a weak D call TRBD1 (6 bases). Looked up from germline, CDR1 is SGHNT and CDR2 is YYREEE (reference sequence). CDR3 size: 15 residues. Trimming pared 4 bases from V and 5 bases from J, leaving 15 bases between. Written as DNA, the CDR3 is TGTGCCAGCAGCCCCGGTGGGGGCGCGACCGGGGAGCTGTTTTTT. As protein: CASSPGGGATGELFF.

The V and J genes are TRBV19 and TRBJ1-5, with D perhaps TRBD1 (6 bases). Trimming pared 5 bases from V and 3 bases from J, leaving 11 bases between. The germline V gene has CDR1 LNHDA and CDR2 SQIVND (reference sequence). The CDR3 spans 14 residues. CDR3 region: CASSAHRDNQPQHF. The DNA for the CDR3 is TGTGCCAGTAGTGCCCACAGGGACAATCAGCCCCAGCATTTT.

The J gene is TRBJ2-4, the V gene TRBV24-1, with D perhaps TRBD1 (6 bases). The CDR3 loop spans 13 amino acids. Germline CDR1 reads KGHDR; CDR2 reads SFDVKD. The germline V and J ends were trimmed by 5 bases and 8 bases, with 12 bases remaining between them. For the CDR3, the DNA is TGTGCCACCAGTGCAGGGGCAGGGGACATTCAGTACTTC. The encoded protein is CATSAGAGDIQYF.

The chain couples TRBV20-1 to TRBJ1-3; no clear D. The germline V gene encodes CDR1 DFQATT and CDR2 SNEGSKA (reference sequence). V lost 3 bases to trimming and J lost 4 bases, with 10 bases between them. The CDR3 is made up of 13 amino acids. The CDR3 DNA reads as TGCAGTGCTAGTACAGCCTTAGGAAACACCATATATTTT. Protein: CSASTALGNTIYF.

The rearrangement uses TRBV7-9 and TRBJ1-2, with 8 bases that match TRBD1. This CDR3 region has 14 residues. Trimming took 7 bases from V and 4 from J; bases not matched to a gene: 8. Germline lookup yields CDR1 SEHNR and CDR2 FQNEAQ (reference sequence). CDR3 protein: CASTLGQGGYGYTF. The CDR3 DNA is TGTGCCAGCACTCTTGGACAGGGCGGCTATGGCTACACCTTC. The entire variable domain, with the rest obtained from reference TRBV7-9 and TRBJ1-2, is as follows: DTGVSQNPRHKITKRGQNVTFRCDPISEHNRLYWYRQTLGQGPEFLTYFQNEAQLEKSRLLSDRFSAERPKGSFSTLEIQRTEQGDSAMYLCASTLGQGGYGYTFGSGTRLTVV.

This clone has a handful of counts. CDR3 sequence reads: CASSPQRGGASSGANVLTF. The CDR3 DNA follows: TGTGCCAGCAGCCCACAGAGGGGCGGGGCTAGCTCTGGGGCCAACGTCCTGACTTTC. The chain uses TRBV14 and TRBJ2-6; D is possibly TRBD2 (6 bases). Germline loops: CDR1 SGHDN, CDR2 FVKESK. V shed 4 bases and J shed 0 bases, with 19 bases lying between them. The CDR3 spans 19 residues.

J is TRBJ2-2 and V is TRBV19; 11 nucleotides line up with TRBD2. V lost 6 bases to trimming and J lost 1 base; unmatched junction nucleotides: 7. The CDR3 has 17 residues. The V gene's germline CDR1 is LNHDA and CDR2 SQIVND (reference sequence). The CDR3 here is CASSRGLAGGNTGELFF. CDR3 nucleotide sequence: TGTGCCAGTAGCCGCGGGCTAGCGGGGGGGAACACCGGGGAGCTGTTTTTT.

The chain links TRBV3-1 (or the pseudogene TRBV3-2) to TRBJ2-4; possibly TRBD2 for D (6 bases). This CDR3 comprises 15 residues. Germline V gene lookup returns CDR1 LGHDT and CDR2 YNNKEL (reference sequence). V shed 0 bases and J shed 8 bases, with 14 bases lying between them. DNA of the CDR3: TGTGCCAGCAGCCAAGATCCCGGGGGAGTGGACATTCAGTACTTC. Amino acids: CASSQDPGGVDIQYF.

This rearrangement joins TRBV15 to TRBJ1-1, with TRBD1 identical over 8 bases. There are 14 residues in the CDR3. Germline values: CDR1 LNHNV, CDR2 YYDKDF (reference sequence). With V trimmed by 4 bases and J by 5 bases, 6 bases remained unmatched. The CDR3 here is CATSKGQVDTEAFF. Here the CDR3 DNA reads TGTGCCACCAGCAAGGGACAGGTTGATACTGAAGCTTTCTTT. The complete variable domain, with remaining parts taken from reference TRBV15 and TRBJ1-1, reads DAMVIQNPRYQVTQFGKPVTLSCSQTLNHNVMYWYQQKSSQAPKLLFHYYDKDFNNEADTPDNFQSRRPNTSFCFLDIRSPGLGDTAMYLCATSKGQVDTEAFFGQGTRLTVV.

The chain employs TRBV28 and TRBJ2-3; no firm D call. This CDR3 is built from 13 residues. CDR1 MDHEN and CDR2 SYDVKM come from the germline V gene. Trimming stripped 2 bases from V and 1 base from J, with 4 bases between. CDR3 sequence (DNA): TGTGCCAGCAGTTTACCGGGCACAGATACGCAGTATTTT. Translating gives CASSLPGTDTQYF.

The CDR3 loop is CASSYATNTEAFF. CDR3 DNA sequence: TGCGCCAGCAGTTACGCTACCAACACTGAAGCTTTCTTT. The chain carries TRBV5-1 and TRBJ1-1; unclear D gene. The length of the CDR3 is 13 residues. Trimming took off 5 bases at V and 2 bases at J, with 10 bases between the two ends. CDR1 and CDR2 (germline): SGHRS, YFSETQ.

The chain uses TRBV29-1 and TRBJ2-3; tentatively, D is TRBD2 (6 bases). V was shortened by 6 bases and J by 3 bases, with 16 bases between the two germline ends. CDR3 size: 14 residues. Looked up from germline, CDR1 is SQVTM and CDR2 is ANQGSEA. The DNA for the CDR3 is TGCAGCGTGGAATTAGCGGCGATGACAGATACGCAGTATTTT. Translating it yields CSVELAAMTDTQYF.

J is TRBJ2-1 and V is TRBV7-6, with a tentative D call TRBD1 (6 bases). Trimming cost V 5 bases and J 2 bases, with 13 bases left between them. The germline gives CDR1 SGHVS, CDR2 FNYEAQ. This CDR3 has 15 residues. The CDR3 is CASSPSRTAYNEQFF. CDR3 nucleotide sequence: TGTGCCAGCAGCCCCTCTCGGACAGCCTACAATGAGCAGTTCTTC.

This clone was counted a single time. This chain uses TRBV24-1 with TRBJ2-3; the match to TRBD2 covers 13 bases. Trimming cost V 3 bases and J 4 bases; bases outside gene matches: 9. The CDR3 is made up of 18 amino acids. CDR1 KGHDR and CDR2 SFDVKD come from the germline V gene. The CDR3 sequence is CATSDRRTSGGLADTQYF. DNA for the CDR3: TGTGCCACCAGTGATCGACGGACTAGCGGGGGCCTCGCAGATACGCAGTATTTT.